This T cell receptor (beta chain) was sequenced in a study of T cell changes during pregnancy in multiple sclerosis. Germline V lookup: CDR1 KGHSH, CDR2 LQKENI. V was pared by 1 base and J by 0 bases, with 9 bases between. There are 15 residues in the CDR3. Sequencing used immunoSEQ multiplex PCR; TCRdb keeps in-frame clones, though not all of them. The sample lists 12,000 or so clones, 85% to 95% seen once, with around 0.3% in the top ten. The clonotype was recovered from a female donor with multiple sclerosis, enrolled in a pregnancy study. The sample consisted of CD4+ T cells from peripheral blood mononuclear cells, taken before pregnancy. This chain joins TRBV18 and TRBJ1-2; D is unclear. The CDR3 DNA reads TGTGCCAGCTCACCACTCCCAGAAACTAACTATGGCTACACCTTC. As protein: CASSPLPETNYGYTF.